This TCR beta chain was sequenced for a study of shared clonotypes between healthy human individuals. Libraries were prepared by immunoSEQ multiplex PCR; TCRdb keeps only in-frame clonotypes and omits some of them. The sample contains roughly 2.2 million clones, less than 95% of which appear only once. This CDR3 has 14 amino acids. From germline, CDR1 is KGHSH and CDR2 LQKENI. With 3 bases removed from V and 0 bases from J, the gap between germline ends came to 9 bases. On this clone itself: Other DNA sequences from this sample encode an identical CDR3 as well.

Sequencing input: naive CD4+ T cells from PBMCs. Subset in this sample: CD45RA+ positively selected. The V gene is TRBV18, the J gene TRBJ2-7; D remains unclear. The origin of this receptor is a man aged 18 to 30 in good health. Some clones in this sample may be carry-over from other donors' samples. The CDR3 here is CASSPGLSSYEQYF. Written as DNA, the CDR3 is TGTGCCAGCTCACCCGGCCTCAGCTCCTACGAGCAGTACTTC.